This T cell receptor (beta chain) comes out of a study of post-analysis software for immune sequencing data. Study-level findings and limits: The study found TRBV5-6, TRBV5-1 and TRBV20-1 among four to six TRBV segments more frequent in patients than controls.

There are a few counts of this clonotype. Antigen unknown. One junction end does not reproduce the germline sequence, and a read error may be involved. Incorporated into the TCR beta cDNA libraries were unique molecular identifiers, which served to reduce PCR and sequencing biases. Each CDR3 protein is one row after TCRdb ran MiXCR on the PCR reads. The sample shows hundreds of thousands of distinct CDR3 sequences, just under 30% of them seen only once. Germline V gives CDR1 KGHSH, CDR2 LQKENI. This CDR3 region has 17 residues. The rearrangement joins TRBV18 to TRBJ2-1; possible D gene TRBD2, 6 bases. This TCR came from a girl aged 10-17 years with multiple sclerosis. Sequences were obtained from blood. Here the CDR3 reads CANSRYSGGNRYNEQFF. In DNA, the CDR3 is TGTGCCAACTCACGCTATTCCGGGGGAAACAGGTACAATGAGCAGTTCTTC. The full variable domain, in which reference TRBV18 and TRBJ2-1 provide the parts outside the CDR3, is NAGVMQNPRHLVRRRGQEARLRCSPMKGHSHVYWYRQLPEEGLKFMVYLQKENIIDESGMPKERFSAEFPKEGPSILRIQQVVRGDSAAYFCANSRYSGGNRYNEQFFGPGTRLTVL.